A single sample gave rise to the 14 T cell receptor beta chains below, sequenced in a study of T cell repertoires in cytomegalovirus infection. TCRdb called the reads again in MiXCR, with one record for every CDR3 protein. The sample holds 700,000 to 950,000 distinct CDR3 sequences, approximately 29% seen once. No cognate antigen is known for these TCRs. The material sequenced was cultured CD8+ T cells from PBMCs, taken from culture after CMV antigen stimulation. The receptor source for this set is a human donor in good health (CMV status not recorded). Some clones in this sample may be carry-over from other donors' samples.

This clonotype has a count of ten or more. V and J are TRBV7-2 and TRBJ2-5, with unresolved D. Trimming pared 5 bases from V and 3 bases from J, leaving 10 bases between. The CDR3 runs 13 residues. From germline, CDR1 is SGHTA and CDR2 FQGNSA. The CDR3 loop is CASSPDAEETQYF. The CDR3 bases are TGTGCCAGCAGCCCCGATGCAGAAGAGACCCAGTACTTC.

The V call is TRBV6-2 or TRBV6-3, the J call TRBJ1-5; a possible D gene is TRBD1 (6 bases). Deletions cut 4 bases from V and 7 bases from J, with 17 bases between. CDR3 length: 15 amino acids. The germline V gene encodes CDR1 MNHEY and CDR2 SVGEGT. The CDR3 spells CASSSLLQGTQPQHF. CDR3 in DNA: TGTGCCAGCAGTTCCCTCCTACAGGGTACCCAGCCCCAGCATTTT.

The chain employs TRBV12-3 or TRBV12-4 and TRBJ2-1; 10 positions match TRBD1. Trimming took 10 bases from V and 9 from J; bases not matched to a gene: 6. The CDR3 is 12 amino acids. CDR3 nucleotides: TGTGCCATCGGGGACAGGGGCTTTGAGCAGTTCTTC. Translating it yields CAIGDRGFEQFF.

In its sample, this clonotype was seen many times. Sequence at one end of the junction differs from germline and may be a read error. The chain is built from TRBV12-3 or TRBV12-4 and TRBJ2-7, with D unresolved. The CDR3 contains 12 residues. Here the CDR3 reads CASSLVDYEQYF. The CDR3 nucleotides read TGTGCCAGCAGCTTAGTGGACTACGAGCAGTACTTC.

The chain recombines TRBV4-1 with TRBJ1-1, with a tentative D call TRBD1 (6 bases). V lost 1 base and J 0 bases, leaving 18 bases between the germline ends. The CDR3 has 18 amino acids. The germline CDR1 and CDR2 sequences are MGHRA and YSYEKL. The CDR3 nucleotides are TGCGCCAGCAGCCAAGGGGGGGGGCTGGGAATGATGAACACTGAAGCTTTCTTT. Protein product: CASSQGGGLGMMNTEAFF.

This clonotype was detected many times. The chain uses TRBV6-1 and TRBJ1-5; TRBD1 aligns across 7 bases. Trimming at V came to 3 bases and at J to 3 bases, leaving 5 bases not matched to a gene. The germline gives CDR1 MNHNS, CDR2 SASEGT. This CDR3 has 15 amino acids. CDR3 sequence: CASSDTTGFNQPQHF. CDR3 sequence (DNA): TGTGCCAGCAGTGACACGACAGGGTTCAATCAGCCCCAGCATTTT.

This clonotype was counted a few times. The chain recombines TRBV7-9 with TRBJ2-1; 7 nucleotides align to TRBD1. The germline V gene has CDR1 SEHNR and CDR2 FQNEAQ (reference sequence). This CDR3 region has 13 residues. The J segment lost 5 bases and the V segment lost 5 bases, leaving 3 bases of the junction unmatched. The CDR3 nucleotides read TGTGCCAGCAGCGTGACAGGGAACAATGAGCAGTTCTTC. This encodes CASSVTGNNEQFF.

As DNA, the CDR3 is TGCGCCAGCAGTGAACCACTAGCGGGGGGCCTATTTGATACGCAGTATTTT. It translates to CASSEPLAGGLFDTQYF. J is TRBJ2-3 and V is TRBV10-2; TRBD2 agrees at 12 bases. Germline V lookup: CDR1 WSHSY, CDR2 SAAADI. This CDR3 contains 17 residues. The V gene end was trimmed by 3 bases and the J gene end by 6 bases; junction bases not matched to a gene: 10.

This clonotype was seen a few times. The chain has TRBV7-8 and TRBJ1-2; the D is unclear. Trimming removed 5 bases from V and 3 bases from J, with 13 bases in between. The CDR3 runs to 14 residues. CDR1 is SGHVS and CDR2 is FQNEAQ in the germline V gene. The CDR3 protein is CASSPTGLDYGYTF. In DNA form, the CDR3 reads TGTGCCAGCAGCCCTACGGGGTTAGACTATGGCTACACCTTC.

V and J are TRBV19 and TRBJ1-5; TRBD1 is a possible D gene (6 bases). The V end lost 6 bases, the J end lost 7 bases, and 16 bases lay between the germline ends. This CDR3 has 14 residues. Looked up from germline, CDR1 is LNHDA and CDR2 is SQIVND (reference sequence). The DNA for the CDR3 is TGTGCCAGTAGGGGAATGCAGGGGAAGCAGCCCCAGCATTTT. Its protein is CASRGMQGKQPQHF. Full variable domain (rest looked up from reference TRBV19 and TRBJ1-5): DGGITQSPKYLFRKEGQNVTLSCEQNLNHDAMYWYRQDPGQGLRLIYYSQIVNDFQKGDIAEGYSVSREKKESFPLTVTSAQKNPTAFYLCASRGMQGKQPQHFGDGTRLSIL.

The chain couples TRBV10-3 to TRBJ2-4; D unclear. Germline lookup yields CDR1 ENHRY and CDR2 SYGVKD. The CDR3 sequence is 14 residues long. V shed 3 bases and J shed 2 bases, with 8 bases lying between them. In DNA, the CDR3 is TGTGCCATCAGTGATGGGCATTCCAAAAACATTCAGTACTTC. Amino acid sequence: CAISDGHSKNIQYF.

V usage is TRBV7-9 and J usage is TRBJ2-5; perhaps TRBD2 as D (5 bases). The length of the CDR3 is 12 residues. V lost 6 bases, J lost 3 bases, and 8 bases lay in between. Germline lookup yields CDR1 SEHNR and CDR2 FQNEAQ (reference sequence). The CDR3: CASRSGKETQYF. In DNA, the CDR3 is TGTGCCAGCAGAAGCGGAAAAGAGACCCAGTACTTC.

This clonotype came up a few times. The chain links TRBV12-3 or TRBV12-4 to TRBJ2-1, with D hard to call. The CDR3 has 14 amino acids. Deletions cut 3 bases from V and 3 bases from J, with 9 bases between. This chain's CDR3 is CASSFAGFYNEQFF. As DNA, the CDR3 is TGTGCCAGCAGTTTTGCCGGGTTCTACAATGAGCAGTTCTTC.

In this sample, this clonotype turned up a few times. The V call is TRBV6-5, the J call TRBJ2-7; the D gene is possibly TRBD2 (6 bases). Germline CDR1 and CDR2: MNHEY and SVGAGI. The germline V and J ends were trimmed by 4 bases and 7 bases, with 14 bases remaining between them. The CDR3 covers 13 residues. CDR3 in amino acids: CASSLGLAFEQYF. The CDR3 DNA reads as TGTGCCAGCAGTTTGGGACTTGCTTTTGAGCAGTACTTC.